The clone carrying this T cell receptor (beta chain) was seen many times. Its specificity is unknown. The entry originates in a study of T-cell memory formation after mild COVID-19. Germline lookup yields CDR1 SNHLY and CDR2 FYNNEI. V shed 8 bases and J 8 bases; nucleotides not matched to a gene: 12. This CDR3 region has 14 residues. Study results and limitations: CD4+ bias marked clones expanding day 15 to 37, unlike balanced contracting clones. CD8+ contracting clones occupied EMRA, while CD4+ ones occupied mainly CM and EM.

5'RACE primed from the constant segment yielded TCR alpha and TCR beta cDNA libraries bearing sample barcodes and UMIs. Each CDR3 protein is one row after TCRdb ran MiXCR on the 5' RACE reads. The profile shows approximately 560,000 distinct CDR3 sequences, roughly 17% of them singletons. This sequence originates from an adult woman who had mild COVID-19 (a few samples of this study predate the infection). Cell type and time point are not known. The genes are TRBV2 and TRBJ1-2, with 9 bases lining up with TRBD1. The material sequenced was PBMCs or a T cell subset sorted from them (not recorded which). The CDR3 DNA reads TGTGCCAGCTCACAACCGGAGGGGACAGGGGGCTACACCTTC. It translates to CASSQPEGTGGYTF.